The 4 T cell receptor beta chains given below trace back to one sample, sequenced in a study of Ad26.COV2.S vaccination and SARS-CoV-2 variants. Documented treatment: roughly 18 received Ad26.COV2.S at low or high dose, single or two shots; about five received placebo; per-sample allocation not given. All samples were drawn on day 63, counting from the first vaccine or placebo injection. TCRdb keeps only in-frame clones here, not all; method: immunoSEQ multiplex PCR. The sample lists 400,000 to 500,000 clones, over 75% occurring once. The specimen was peripheral blood, collected in a trial of Ad26.COV2.S vaccine versus placebo. Every receptor here comes from a person aged 18-60 years who received the Ad26.COV2.S COVID-19 vaccine or a placebo.

Concerning this clone itself: A read error is likely, as this CDR3 ends without the conserved phenylalanine or tryptophan. CDR3: CASSPGGTGAYEQYL. The DNA of the CDR3 is TGTGCCAGCAGCCCAGGCGGGACAGGGGCCTACGAGCAGTACCTC. J is TRBJ2-7 and V is TRBV14; TRBD1 agrees at 10 bases. The junction had 5 bases not matched to a gene; V was cut back by 4 bases and J by 2 bases. Germline V gene sequence: CDR1 SGHDN, CDR2 FVKESK. There are 15 residues in the CDR3.

This rearrangement joins TRBV7-9 to TRBJ2-6; D uncertain. Germline V lookup: CDR1 SEHNR, CDR2 FQNEAQ (reference sequence). The CDR3 is 15 amino acids. Trimming removed 1 base at V and 2 bases at J, with 6 bases between. CDR3 DNA: TGTGCCAGCAGCTTAGTTTCGACTGGGGCCAACGTCCTGACTTTC. Amino acids: CASSLVSTGANVLTF.

The gene calls are TRBV28 and TRBJ1-4; D is unresolved. The CDR3 runs to 14 residues. Germline CDR1 and CDR2: MDHEN and SYDVKM. Trimming pared 8 bases from V and 0 bases from J, leaving 10 bases between. The chain's CDR3 is CASGTRATNEKLFF. For the CDR3, the DNA is TGTGCCAGCGGTACAAGGGCAACTAATGAAAAACTGTTTTTT. Combining the CDR3 with reference TRBV28 and TRBJ1-4 gives the whole variable domain DVKVTQSSRYLVKRTGEKVFLECVQDMDHENMFWYRQDPGLGLRLIYFSYDVKMKEKGDIPEGYSVSREKKERFSLILESASTNQTSMYLCASGTRATNEKLFFGSGTQLSVL.

This chain uses TRBV4-3 with TRBJ2-7; TRBD2 agrees at 9 bases. Germline CDR1 and CDR2: LGHNA and YSLEER. The J segment lost 3 bases and the V segment lost 2 bases, leaving 5 bases of the junction unmatched. The CDR3 loop spans 15 amino acids. The CDR3 bases are TGCGCCAGCAGCCAATCCCTAGCGGGGTACTACGAGCAGTACTTC. Its protein is CASSQSLAGYYEQYF.